The next 13 T cell receptor beta chains were all read from a single sample in a study of beta chain features in type 1 diabetes. The isolated RNA, all of it, was reverse transcribed, so expressed TCRB transcripts were what got sequenced. Some clones are missing from TCRdb's copy, which holds only in-frame ones; the method was immunoSEQ multiplex PCR. Of a few hundred thousand clones listed, 13% to 15% were seen once; the top ten hold roughly 6.7%. Sequenced: central memory CD4+ T cells from blood. The receptors were sampled from a man in his thirties or forties in good health.

This clone was recorded many times. The chain has TRBV12-5 and TRBJ2-3; D uncertain. CDR1 LGHNT and CDR2 FRNRAP come from the germline V gene. This CDR3 is 14 amino acids long. V was clipped by 5 bases and J by 3 bases, with 12 bases between them. The CDR3 bases are TGTGCTAGTGGTGAAAACTTGATGACAGATACGCAGTATTTT. This encodes CASGENLMTDTQYF.

The V and J genes are TRBV25-1 and TRBJ2-7; D might be TRBD1 or TRBD2, each matching 7 bases. The CDR3 has 15 amino acids. V dropped 3 bases and J dropped 3 bases, with 15 bases sitting between them. The germline V gene has CDR1 MGHDK and CDR2 SYGVNS. The CDR3 sequence: CASSDHQGGFYEQYF. For the CDR3, the DNA is TGTGCCAGCAGTGATCATCAGGGGGGGTTCTACGAGCAGTACTTC.

CDR3 region: CASSIEGMWGNQPQHF. In DNA form, the CDR3 reads TGTGCCAGTAGTATAGAGGGGATGTGGGGGAATCAGCCCCAGCATTTT. This chain joins TRBV19 and TRBJ1-5; D is possibly TRBD1 (5 bases). Trimming removed 0 bases from V and 4 bases from J, with 13 bases in between. The CDR3 has 16 residues. Germline V gene lookup returns CDR1 LNHDA and CDR2 SQIVND (reference sequence).

The rearrangement links TRBV7-2 to TRBJ2-3, with TRBD2 matching over 11 bases. CDR1 is SGHTA and CDR2 is FQGNSA in the germline V gene. V lost 1 base to trimming and J lost 14 bases; unmatched junction nucleotides: 11. This CDR3 region has 15 residues. The CDR3 DNA follows: TGTGCCAGCAGCTTAGGGACTAGCGGGCCCCCCACCCCGTATTTT. Translated, it gives CASSLGTSGPPTPYF.

This clone showed up just a few times. The same CDR3 also results from other DNA sequences found in this sample. The chain combines TRBV6-1 with TRBJ1-2; TRBD1 might be the D (5 bases). The CDR3 is 14 amino acids. The germline V and J ends were trimmed by 4 bases and 0 bases, with 9 bases remaining between them. Germline V gene lookup returns CDR1 MNHNS and CDR2 SASEGT. The CDR3 region is CASSAGTTNYGYTF. In nucleotides, the CDR3 is TGTGCCAGCAGTGCCGGGACGACTAACTATGGCTACACCTTC.

V gene TRBV5-6 combines with J gene TRBJ1-5; a possible D gene is TRBD1 (5 bases). V lost 3 bases and J lost 0, with 13 bases in between. Germline CDR1 and CDR2: SGHDT and YYEEEE. The CDR3 sequence is 16 residues long. The CDR3: CASSSRGAYSNQPQHF. DNA of the CDR3: TGTGCCAGCAGCTCGCGTGGGGCCTATAGCAATCAGCCCCAGCATTTT.

This clone has only a few counts. The rearrangement joins TRBV5-1 to TRBJ1-4, with D possibly TRBD1 on 5 matching bases. This CDR3 region has 14 residues. Trimming stripped 2 bases from V and 8 bases from J, with 13 bases between. Germline V gives CDR1 SGHRS, CDR2 YFSETQ. The CDR3 DNA sequence: TGCGCCAGCAGCTTCGCGGCACGGGGCGAAAAACTGTTTTTT. This sequence encodes CASSFAARGEKLFF.

This clone appeared a few times. This chain joins TRBV5-1 and TRBJ2-5; D ambiguous. V was cut by 0 bases and J by 3 bases, with 6 bases left in between. The CDR3 loop spans 13 amino acids. Germline CDR1 and CDR2: SGHRS and YFSETQ. CDR3: CASSLVPEETQYF. In DNA, the CDR3 is TGCGCCAGCAGCTTGGTACCGGAAGAGACCCAGTACTTC.

Details on this clone: The sample holds other DNA sequences that translate to the same CDR3. The gene calls are TRBV30 and TRBJ1-5; the D is unclear. Germline CDR1 is GTSNPN and CDR2 is SVGIG (reference sequence). Trimming pared 0 bases from V and 3 bases from J, leaving 6 bases between. CDR3 length: 13 residues. The CDR3: CAWSVQSNQPQHF. CDR3 nucleotides: TGTGCCTGGAGTGTACAATCCAATCAGCCCCAGCATTTT.

In its sample, this clone was seen a few times. This chain connects TRBV2 to TRBJ2-6; unclear D gene. CDR1 is SNHLY, CDR2 FYNNEI, per germline. Trimming cost V 4 bases and J 0 bases, with 10 bases left between them. The length of the CDR3 is 16 residues. The CDR3 DNA reads TGTGCCAGCAGTGCGGTAGGAAGCTCTGGGGCCAACGTCCTGACTTTC. Its translation: CASSAVGSSGANVLTF.

This clone showed up just a few times. V and J are TRBV14 and TRBJ1-2; D perhaps matches TRBD1 (6 bases). V lost 1 base and J lost 6, with 15 bases in between. The V gene's germline CDR1 is SGHDN and CDR2 FVKESK. The CDR3 covers 15 residues. CDR3 DNA: TGTGCCAGCAGCCAAGTGGACAGCTCACCCGATGGCTACACCTTC. As protein: CASSQVDSSPDGYTF.

Only a few counts were recorded for this clone. The CDR3 sequence: CASSEHVGLAVGELFF. In DNA, the CDR3 is TGTGCCAGCAGTGAACACGTGGGACTAGCCGTCGGGGAGCTGTTTTTT. This chain joins TRBV6-1 and TRBJ2-2; 9 positions match TRBD2. Losses at the gene ends were 2 bases for V and 7 bases for J; bases not matched to a gene: 8. The CDR3 spans 16 residues. Germline-derived CDR1 and CDR2 are MNHNS and SASEGT.

The rearrangement joins TRBV25-1 to TRBJ2-5; 16 bases line up with TRBD2. The CDR3 is 17 amino acids. Trimming removed 3 bases from V and 5 bases from J; junction bases left unmatched: 6. Per germline, CDR1 MGHDK and CDR2 SYGVNS. The CDR3 DNA reads TGTGCCAGCAGTGACCCGGGACTAGCGGGAGGGCGGGAGACCCAGTACTTC. This sequence encodes CASSDPGLAGGRETQYF. Full variable domain (missing parts from reference TRBV25-1 and TRBJ2-5): EADIYQTPRYLVIGTGKKITLECSQTMGHDKMYWYQQDPGMELHLIHYSYGVNSTEKGDLSSESTVSRIRTEHFPLTLESARPSHTSQYLCASSDPGLAGGRETQYFGPGTRLLVL.